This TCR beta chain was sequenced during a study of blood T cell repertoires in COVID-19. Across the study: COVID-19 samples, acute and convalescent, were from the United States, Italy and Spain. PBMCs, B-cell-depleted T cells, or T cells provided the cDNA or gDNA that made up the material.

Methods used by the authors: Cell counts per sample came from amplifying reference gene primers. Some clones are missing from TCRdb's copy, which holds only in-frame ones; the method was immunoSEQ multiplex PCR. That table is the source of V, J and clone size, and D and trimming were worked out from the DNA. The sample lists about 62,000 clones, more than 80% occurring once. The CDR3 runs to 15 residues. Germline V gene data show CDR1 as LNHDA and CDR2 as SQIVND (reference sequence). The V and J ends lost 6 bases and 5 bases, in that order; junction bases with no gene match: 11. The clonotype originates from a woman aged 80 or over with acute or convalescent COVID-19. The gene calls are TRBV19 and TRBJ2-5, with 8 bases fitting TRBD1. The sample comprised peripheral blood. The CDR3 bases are TGTGCCAGTAGGGCGACAGGGGCTGGGATGGAGACCCAGTACTTC. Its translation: CASRATGAGMETQYF.